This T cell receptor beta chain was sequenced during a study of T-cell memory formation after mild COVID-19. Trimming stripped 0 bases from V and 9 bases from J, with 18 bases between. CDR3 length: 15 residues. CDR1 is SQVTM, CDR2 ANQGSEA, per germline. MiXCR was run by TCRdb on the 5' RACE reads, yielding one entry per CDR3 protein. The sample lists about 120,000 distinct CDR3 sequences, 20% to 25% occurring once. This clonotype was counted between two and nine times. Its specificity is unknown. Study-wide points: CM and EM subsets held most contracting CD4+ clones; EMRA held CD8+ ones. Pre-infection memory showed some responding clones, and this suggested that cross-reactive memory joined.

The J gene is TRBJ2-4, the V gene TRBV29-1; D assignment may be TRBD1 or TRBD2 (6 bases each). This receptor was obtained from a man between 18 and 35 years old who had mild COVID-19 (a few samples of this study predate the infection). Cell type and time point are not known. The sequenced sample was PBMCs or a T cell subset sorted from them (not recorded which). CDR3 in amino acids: CSVEDGAGQGIIQYF. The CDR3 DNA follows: TGCAGCGTTGAAGATGGGGCGGGGCAGGGGATCATTCAGTACTTC.